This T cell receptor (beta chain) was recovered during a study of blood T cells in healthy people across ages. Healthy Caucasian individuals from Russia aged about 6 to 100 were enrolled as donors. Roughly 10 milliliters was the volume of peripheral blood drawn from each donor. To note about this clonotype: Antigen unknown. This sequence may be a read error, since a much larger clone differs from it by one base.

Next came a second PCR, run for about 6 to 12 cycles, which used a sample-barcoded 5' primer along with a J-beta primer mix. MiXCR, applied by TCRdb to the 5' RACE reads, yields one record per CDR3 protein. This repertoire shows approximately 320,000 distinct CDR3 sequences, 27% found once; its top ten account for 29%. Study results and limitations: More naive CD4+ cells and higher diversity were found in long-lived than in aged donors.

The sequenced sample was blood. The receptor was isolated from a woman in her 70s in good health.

The CDR3 spells CASSSGQGSNEQYF. The CDR3 coding sequence is TGTGCCAGCAGCAGCGGACAGGGTTCCAACGAGCAGTACTTC. The chain combines TRBV9 with TRBJ2-5; TRBD1 aligns across 8 bases. Near its end, the DNA agrees better with TRBJ2-7, so the J call may be wrong. Germline CDR1 and CDR2: SGDLS and YYNGEE. This CDR3 contains 14 residues.